This T cell receptor (beta chain) derives from a study of blood T cell repertoires in COVID-19. About the study: Sites across the United States, Italy and Spain contributed samples from acute and convalescent COVID-19. Nucleic acid was either cDNA or gDNA, and it came from T cells, B-cell-depleted T cells, or PBMCs.

The V end lost 0 bases, the J end lost 5 bases, and 13 bases lay between the germline ends. Germline V gene data show CDR1 as ENHRY and CDR2 as SYGVKD. The CDR3 spans 15 residues. Authors' methods: Reference gene primer amplification gave estimated nucleated cell counts. This table comes from immunoSEQ multiplex PCR, and its TCRdb copy is limited to in-frame clones, with some not included. V, J and clone size were drawn from that table, and D and trimming were deduced from the DNA. The table has under 150,000 clones, about three quarters seen once. The gene calls are TRBV10-3 and TRBJ1-2, with D unclear. The sequenced sample was peripheral blood. The clonotype originates from a woman at least 80 years old with active or convalescent COVID-19. This chain's CDR3 is CAISESPNSLYGYTF. CDR3 DNA sequence: TGTGCCATCAGTGAGTCCCCAAACTCCCTTTATGGCTACACCTTC.